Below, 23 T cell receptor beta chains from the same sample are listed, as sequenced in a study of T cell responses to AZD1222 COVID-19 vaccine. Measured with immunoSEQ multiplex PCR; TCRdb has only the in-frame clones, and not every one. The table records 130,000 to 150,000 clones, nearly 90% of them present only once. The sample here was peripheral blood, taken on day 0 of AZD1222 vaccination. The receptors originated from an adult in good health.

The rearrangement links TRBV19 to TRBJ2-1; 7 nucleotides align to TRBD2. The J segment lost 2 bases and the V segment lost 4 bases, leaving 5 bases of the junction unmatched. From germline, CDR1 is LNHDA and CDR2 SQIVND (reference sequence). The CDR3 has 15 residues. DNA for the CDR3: TGTGCCAGTAGTAAGGGACTACCCGCCTACAATGAGCAGTTCTTC. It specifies CASSKGLPAYNEQFF.

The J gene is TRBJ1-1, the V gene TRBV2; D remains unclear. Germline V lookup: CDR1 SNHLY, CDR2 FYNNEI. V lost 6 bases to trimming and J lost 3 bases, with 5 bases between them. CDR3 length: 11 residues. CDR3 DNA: TGTGCCAGCAGGGGATACACTGAAGCTTTCTTT. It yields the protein CASRGYTEAFF.

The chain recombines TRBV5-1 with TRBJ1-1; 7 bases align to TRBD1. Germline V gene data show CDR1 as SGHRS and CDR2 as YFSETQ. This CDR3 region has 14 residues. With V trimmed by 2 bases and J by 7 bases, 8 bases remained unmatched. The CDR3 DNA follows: TGCGCCAGCAGCTTCGGTCCAGGGGGAGATGAAGCTTTCTTT. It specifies CASSFGPGGDEAFF.

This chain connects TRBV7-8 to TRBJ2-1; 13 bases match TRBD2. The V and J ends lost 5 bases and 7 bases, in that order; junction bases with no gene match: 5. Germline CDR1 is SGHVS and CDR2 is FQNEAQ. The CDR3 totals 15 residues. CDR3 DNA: TGTGCCAGCAGCCTCGGGACTAGCGGGATTAATGAGCAGTTCTTC. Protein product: CASSLGTSGINEQFF.

The CDR3 coding sequence is TGCGCCAGCAGCCCGTGGACCGGATCGGGGAATGAGCAGTTCTTC. Translated, it gives CASSPWTGSGNEQFF. The chain is built from TRBV5-1 and TRBJ2-1; D perhaps matches TRBD2 (5 bases). The CDR3 runs to 15 residues. Germline V gene sequence: CDR1 SGHRS, CDR2 YFSETQ. V lost 4 bases to trimming and J lost 7 bases, with 18 bases between them.

CDR3 in amino acids: CASNTGTGNYGYTF. For the CDR3, the DNA is TGTGCCAGCAACACAGGGACGGGTAACTATGGCTACACCTTC. The genes are TRBV7-9 and TRBJ1-2; D might be TRBD1 (6 bases). The CDR3 spans 14 residues. Germline V gene sequence: CDR1 SEHNR, CDR2 FQNEAQ (reference sequence). V shed 7 bases and J shed 1 base, with 13 bases lying between them.

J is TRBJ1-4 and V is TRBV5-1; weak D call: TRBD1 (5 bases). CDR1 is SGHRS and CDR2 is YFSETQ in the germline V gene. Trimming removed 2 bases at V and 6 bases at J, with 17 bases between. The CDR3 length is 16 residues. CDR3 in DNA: TGCGCCAGCAGCTTATCCATTGGGGGATATGATGAAAAACTGTTTTTT. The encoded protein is CASSLSIGGYDEKLFF.

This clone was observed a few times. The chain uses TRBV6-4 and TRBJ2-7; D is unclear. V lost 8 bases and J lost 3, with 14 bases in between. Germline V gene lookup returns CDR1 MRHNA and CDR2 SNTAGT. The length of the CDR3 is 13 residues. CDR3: CASGLVADYEQYF. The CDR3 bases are TGTGCCAGCGGGCTAGTCGCGGACTACGAGCAGTACTTC.

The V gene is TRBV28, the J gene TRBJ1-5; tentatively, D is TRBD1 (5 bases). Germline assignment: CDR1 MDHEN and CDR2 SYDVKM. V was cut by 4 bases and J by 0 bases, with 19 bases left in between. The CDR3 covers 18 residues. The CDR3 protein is CASSYPGSGGNSNQPQHF. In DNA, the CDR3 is TGTGCCAGCAGTTACCCAGGGTCGGGGGGTAATAGCAATCAGCCCCAGCATTTT.

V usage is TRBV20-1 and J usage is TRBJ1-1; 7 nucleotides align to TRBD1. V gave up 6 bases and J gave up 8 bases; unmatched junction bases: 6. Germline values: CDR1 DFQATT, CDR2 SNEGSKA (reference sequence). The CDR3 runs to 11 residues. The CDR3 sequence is CSAAAGQEAFF. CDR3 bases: TGCAGTGCCGCGGCGGGACAGGAAGCTTTCTTT.

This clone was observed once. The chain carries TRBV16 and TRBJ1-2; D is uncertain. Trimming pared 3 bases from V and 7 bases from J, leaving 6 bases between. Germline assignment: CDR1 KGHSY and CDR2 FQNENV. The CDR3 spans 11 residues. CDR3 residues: CASSQGAGYTF. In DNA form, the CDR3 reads TGTGCCAGCAGCCAGGGTGCTGGCTACACCTTC.

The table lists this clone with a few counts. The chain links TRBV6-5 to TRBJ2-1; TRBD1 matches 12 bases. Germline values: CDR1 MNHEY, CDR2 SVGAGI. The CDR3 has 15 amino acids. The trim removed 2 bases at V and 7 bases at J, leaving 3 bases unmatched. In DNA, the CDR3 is TGTGCCAGCAGTTACGAGGGACAGGGGGCAAATGAGCAGTTCTTC. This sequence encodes CASSYEGQGANEQFF.

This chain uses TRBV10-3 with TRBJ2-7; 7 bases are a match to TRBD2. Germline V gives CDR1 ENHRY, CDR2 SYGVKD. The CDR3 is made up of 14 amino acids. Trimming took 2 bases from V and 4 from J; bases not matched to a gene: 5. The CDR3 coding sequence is TGTGCCATCAGTGAGAGCGGGGTGACTTACGAGCAGTACTTC. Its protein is CAISESGVTYEQYF.

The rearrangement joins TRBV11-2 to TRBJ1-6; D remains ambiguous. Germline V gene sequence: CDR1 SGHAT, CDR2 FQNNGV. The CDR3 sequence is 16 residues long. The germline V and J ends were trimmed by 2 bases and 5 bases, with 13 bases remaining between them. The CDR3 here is CASSLFGQMNNSPLHF. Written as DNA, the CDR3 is TGTGCCAGCAGCTTATTTGGGCAGATGAATAATTCACCCCTCCACTTT. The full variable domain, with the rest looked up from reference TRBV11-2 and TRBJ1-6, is EAGVAQSPRYKIIEKRQSVAFWCNPISGHATLYWYQQILGQGPKLLIQFQNNGVVDDSQLPKDRFSAERLKGVDSTLKIQPAKLEDSAVYLCASSLFGQMNNSPLHFGNGTRLTVT.

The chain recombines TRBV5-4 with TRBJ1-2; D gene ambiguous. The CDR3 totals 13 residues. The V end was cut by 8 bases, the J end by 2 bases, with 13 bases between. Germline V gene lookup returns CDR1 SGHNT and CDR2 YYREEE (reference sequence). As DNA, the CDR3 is TGTGCCAGTCAAACTCTGGGGAACTATGGCTACACCTTC. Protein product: CASQTLGNYGYTF.

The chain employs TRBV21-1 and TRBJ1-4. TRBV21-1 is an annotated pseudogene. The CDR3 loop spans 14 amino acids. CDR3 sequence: CASRVMRSNEKLFF. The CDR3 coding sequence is TGTGCCAGCAGGGTAATGCGATCTAATGAAAAACTGTTTTTT.

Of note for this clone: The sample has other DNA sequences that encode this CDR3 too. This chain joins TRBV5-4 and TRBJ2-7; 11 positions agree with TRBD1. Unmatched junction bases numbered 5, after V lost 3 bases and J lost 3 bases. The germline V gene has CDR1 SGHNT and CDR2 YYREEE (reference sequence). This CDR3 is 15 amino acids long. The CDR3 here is CASSSGTGGYYEQYF. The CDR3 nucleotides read TGTGCCAGCAGCTCCGGGACAGGGGGTTACTACGAGCAGTACTTC.

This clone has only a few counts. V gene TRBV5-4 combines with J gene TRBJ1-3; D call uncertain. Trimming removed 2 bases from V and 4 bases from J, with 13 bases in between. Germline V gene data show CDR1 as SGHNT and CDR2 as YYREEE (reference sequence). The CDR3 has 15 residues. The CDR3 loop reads CASSFWSPGGNTIYF. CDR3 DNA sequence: TGTGCCAGCAGCTTTTGGTCCCCCGGAGGAAACACCATATATTTT.

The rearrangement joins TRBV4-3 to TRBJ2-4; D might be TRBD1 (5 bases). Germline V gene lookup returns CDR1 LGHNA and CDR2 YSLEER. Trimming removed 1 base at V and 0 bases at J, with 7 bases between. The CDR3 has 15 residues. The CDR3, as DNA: TGCGCCAGCAGCCAAGGGACACTAGCCAAAAACATTCAGTACTTC. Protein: CASSQGTLAKNIQYF.

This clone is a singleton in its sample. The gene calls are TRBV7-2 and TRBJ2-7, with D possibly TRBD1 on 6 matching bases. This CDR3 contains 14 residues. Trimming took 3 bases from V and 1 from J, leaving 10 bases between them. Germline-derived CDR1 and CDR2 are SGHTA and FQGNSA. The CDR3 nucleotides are TGTGCCAGCAGCTTTACGGGACAATCCTACGAGCAGTACTTC. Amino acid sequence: CASSFTGQSYEQYF.

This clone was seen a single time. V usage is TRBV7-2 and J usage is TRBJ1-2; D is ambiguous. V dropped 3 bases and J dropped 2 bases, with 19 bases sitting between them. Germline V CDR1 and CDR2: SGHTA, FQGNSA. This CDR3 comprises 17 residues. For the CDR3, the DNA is TGTGCCAGCAGCTTGAGGGCTGCCAATAAGGGAAACTATGGCTACACCTTC. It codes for CASSLRAANKGNYGYTF.

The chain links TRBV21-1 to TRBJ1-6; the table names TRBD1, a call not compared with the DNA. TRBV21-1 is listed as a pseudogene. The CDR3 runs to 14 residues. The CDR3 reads CASRIDRYNSPLHF. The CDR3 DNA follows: TGTGCCAGCAGGATAGACAGGTATAATTCACCCCTCCACTTT.

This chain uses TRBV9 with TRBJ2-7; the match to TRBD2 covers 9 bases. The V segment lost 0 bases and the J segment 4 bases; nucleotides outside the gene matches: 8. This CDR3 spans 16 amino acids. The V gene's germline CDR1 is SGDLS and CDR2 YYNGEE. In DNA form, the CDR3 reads TGTGCCAGCAGCGTAGACCCGGGACTAGCTTATTACGAGCAGTACTTC. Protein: CASSVDPGLAYYEQYF.